The 8 T cell receptor beta chains below were found in one sample sequenced in a study of T cells in Graves' hyperthyroidism and ophthalmopathy. RNA transcripts yielded amplified TCR beta CDR3 regions. First-round RT-PCR with HTBI primers amplified the TCR CDR3 region. One entry per CDR3 protein, called by TCRdb with MiXCR from the multiplex PCR reads. The sample carries hundreds of thousands of distinct CDR3 sequences, about 20% recorded once. The specimen was blood. All receptors come from a man under 40 with Graves' ophthalmopathy.

This clonotype appeared a few times. The gene calls are TRBV7-8 and TRBJ2-3, with TRBD1 identical over 10 bases. Unmatched junction bases numbered 11, after V lost 5 bases and J lost 6 bases. Germline CDR1 and CDR2: SGHVS and FQNEAQ. This CDR3 spans 16 amino acids. The CDR3 DNA is TGTGCCAGCAGCCCATCCGGGACAGGGGCATACGATACGCAGTATTTT. This sequence encodes CASSPSGTGAYDTQYF. Based on the CDR3 plus reference TRBV7-8 and TRBJ2-3, the full variable domain is GAGVSQSPRYKVAKRGQDVALRCDPISGHVSLFWYQQALGQGPEFLTYFQNEAQLDKSGLPSDRFFAERPEGSVSTLKIQRTQQEDSAVYLCASSPSGTGAYDTQYFGPGTRLTVL.

This chain links TRBV15 with TRBJ2-5, with D possibly being TRBD1 or TRBD2 (6 bases each). V gave up 1 base and J gave up 4 bases, with 10 bases separating them. The CDR3 length is 14 residues. CDR1 and CDR2 (germline): LNHNV, YYDKDF (reference sequence). The CDR3 DNA reads TGTGCCACCAGCAGAGCGGGGGCTGTAGAGACCCAGTACTTC. It yields the protein CATSRAGAVETQYF.

The chain has TRBV7-9 and TRBJ2-7; D perhaps matches TRBD2 (5 bases). Germline CDR1 and CDR2: SEHNR and FQNEAQ (reference sequence). Trimming left V 2 bases short and J 5 bases short, with 13 bases between. CDR3 length: 14 residues. The CDR3: CASSLSDSNHEQYF. CDR3 nucleotides: TGTGCCAGCAGCTTATCGGACTCGAACCACGAGCAGTACTTC.

This clonotype came up many times. The V call is TRBV2, the J call TRBJ2-1; TRBD2 agrees at 9 bases. The CDR3 contains 12 residues. CDR1 SNHLY and CDR2 FYNNEI come from the germline V gene. The J segment lost 9 bases and the V segment lost 8 bases, leaving 5 bases of the junction unmatched. The CDR3 sequence is CASEREAREQFF. CDR3 nucleotides: TGTGCCAGCGAGCGGGAGGCTCGTGAGCAGTTCTTC.

Turning to this clonotype: A junction boundary mismatches the germline segment, possibly from a read error. The CDR3 DNA reads as TGCAGCGTCGAAGGGGGACAGGGGGCGGTGTATGAAGCTTTCTTT. It translates to CSVEGGQGAVYEAFF. The chain employs TRBV29-1 and TRBJ1-1; the match to TRBD1 covers 12 bases. In germline, CDR1 is SQVTM, CDR2 ANQGSEA. The CDR3 loop spans 15 amino acids.

This clonotype has ten or more counts. The chain recombines TRBV5-1 with TRBJ2-1; perhaps TRBD1 as D (5 bases). This CDR3 spans 18 amino acids. In germline, CDR1 is SGHRS, CDR2 YFSETQ. V shed 0 bases and J shed 0 bases, with 16 bases lying between them. The chain's CDR3 is CASSLAGHTLSSYNEQFF. The DNA of the CDR3 is TGCGCCAGCAGCTTGGCAGGGCACACCCTTAGCTCCTACAATGAGCAGTTCTTC.

This clonotype showed up just a few times. This rearrangement joins TRBV18 to TRBJ1-3; D call uncertain. The CDR3 has 14 residues. Trimming took 1 base from V and 4 from J, leaving 8 bases between them. In germline, CDR1 is KGHSH, CDR2 LQKENI. The CDR3, as DNA: TGTGCCAGCTCACCACAAGGTGTCGGAAACACCATATATTTT. As protein: CASSPQGVGNTIYF.

This clonotype was seen more than once but under ten times. The rearrangement uses TRBV6-5 and TRBJ2-1; D gene unclear. The CDR3 has 14 amino acids. Trimming pared 0 bases from V and 6 bases from J, leaving 9 bases between. Germline V CDR1 and CDR2: MNHEY, SVGAGI. The CDR3, as DNA: TGTGCCAGCAGTTACTCAGGGCAGATCAATGAGCAGTTCTTC. Translated, it gives CASSYSGQINEQFF.